The 27 T cell receptor beta chains presented below share a single source sample, sequenced in a study of blood T cell repertoires in COVID-19. Generated by immunoSEQ multiplex PCR, the TCRdb table keeps only in-frame clones and is missing some. The profile covers 70,000 to 90,000 clones, with around four fifths appearing a single time and 12% taken by the ten largest. Source material: peripheral blood. All receptors derive from a human donor in a cohort sampled during active COVID-19.

This clone occurred a few times. This chain joins TRBV5-4 and TRBJ1-1, with D perhaps TRBD1 (5 bases). The CDR3 runs to 13 residues. V shed 7 bases and J shed 6 bases, with 16 bases lying between them. Germline CDR1 SGHNT, CDR2 YYREEE (reference sequence). The CDR3 protein is CASLSRADSEAFF. Written as DNA, the CDR3 is TGTGCCAGCCTTAGCAGGGCGGATTCTGAAGCTTTCTTT.

This chain links TRBV5-1 with TRBJ1-2; 8 bases match TRBD1. V dropped 4 bases and J dropped 8; count of bases not matched to a gene: 4. The CDR3 has 12 amino acids. The germline CDR1 and CDR2 sequences are SGHRS and YFSETQ. For the CDR3, the DNA is TGCGCCAGCAGCACCGGACAGGGCGGCTACACCTTC. It is translated as CASSTGQGGYTF.

Only a few counts were recorded for this clone. V and J are TRBV29-1 and TRBJ1-2; D unclear. V lost 2 bases and J lost 1, with 5 bases in between. CDR1 and CDR2 (germline): SQVTM, ANQGSEA. This CDR3 has 12 residues. CDR3 nucleotide sequence: TGCAGCGTTGAACGGGTTAACTATGGCTACACCTTC. Its protein is CSVERVNYGYTF.

This sequence joins TRBV5-1 and TRBJ2-5; D gene uncertain. The CDR3 has 12 amino acids. Germline V CDR1 and CDR2: SGHRS, YFSETQ. V was shortened by 4 bases and J by 3 bases, with 7 bases between the two germline ends. CDR3 protein: CASSNREETQYF. The DNA of the CDR3 is TGCGCCAGCAGCAACAGAGAAGAGACCCAGTACTTC.

This clone has a handful of counts. This chain uses TRBV7-9 with TRBJ1-1; D is possibly TRBD1 (6 bases). V was cut by 5 bases and J by 0 bases, with 13 bases left in between. Germline-derived CDR1 and CDR2 are SEHNR and FQNEAQ (reference sequence). CDR3 size: 15 residues. The CDR3 DNA is TGTGCCAGCAGCATACACAGGGAAATGAACACTGAAGCTTTCTTT. It translates to CASSIHREMNTEAFF.

This clone was observed a few times. The chain couples TRBV30 to TRBJ1-1, with D maybe TRBD1 (5 bases). Germline CDR1 is GTSNPN and CDR2 is SVGIG (reference sequence). This CDR3 comprises 10 residues. V was trimmed by 4 bases and J by 8 bases, leaving 8 bases between them. The CDR3 coding sequence is TGTGCCTGGATCAGGGCCGAAGCTTTCTTT. Encoded protein: CAWIRAEAFF.

The rearrangement joins TRBV7-9 to TRBJ2-7; D is possibly TRBD2 (6 bases). V was shortened by 3 bases and J by 3 bases, with 9 bases between the two germline ends. This CDR3 region has 13 residues. The V gene's germline CDR1 is SEHNR and CDR2 FQNEAQ (reference sequence). The CDR3 is CASSFGSGYEQYF. In nucleotides, the CDR3 is TGTGCCAGCAGCTTCGGGAGCGGCTACGAGCAGTACTTC.

This clone was found a few times. The gene calls are TRBV19 and TRBJ1-3; D possibly corresponds to TRBD1 (6 bases). This CDR3 is 15 amino acids long. V was pared by 5 bases and J by 0 bases, with 11 bases between. Germline loops: CDR1 LNHDA, CDR2 SQIVND (reference sequence). CDR3 bases: TGTGCCAGTAGTGCTGGACAGATCTCTGGAAACACCATATATTTT. Translating gives CASSAGQISGNTIYF.

The V and J genes are TRBV4-1 and TRBJ1-1, with D perhaps matching TRBD1 (6 bases). Trimming left V 4 bases short and J 2 bases short, with 11 bases between. CDR3 length: 14 amino acids. The germline V gene encodes CDR1 MGHRA and CDR2 YSYEKL. CDR3 coding DNA: TGCGCCAGCAGCCCTGGACAGACCAACACTGAAGCTTTCTTT. As protein: CASSPGQTNTEAFF.

Only a few counts were recorded for this clone. The chain links TRBV9 to TRBJ1-2; weak D call: TRBD1 (5 bases). Trimming cost V 9 bases and J 6 bases, with 18 bases left between them. CDR3 length equals 13 residues. Germline V gives CDR1 SGDLS, CDR2 YYNGEE. CDR3 bases: TGTGCCACCTCACGGGGGGTTCAGGATGGCTACACCTTC. Amino acid sequence: CATSRGVQDGYTF.

J is TRBJ2-1 and V is TRBV15; D is uncertain. With 0 bases removed from V and 1 base from J, the gap between germline ends came to 7 bases. Germline V gives CDR1 LNHNV, CDR2 YYDKDF (reference sequence). The CDR3 is 15 residues long. The CDR3 loop is CATSRDQASYNEQFF. The CDR3 DNA sequence: TGTGCCACCAGCAGAGATCAGGCTTCCTACAATGAGCAGTTCTTC.

This chain links TRBV6-1 with TRBJ2-1, with 8 positions matching TRBD2. Germline values: CDR1 MNHNS, CDR2 SASEGT. This CDR3 contains 20 residues. Losses at the gene ends were 4 bases for V and 0 bases for J; bases not matched to a gene: 17. The CDR3 reads CASSGLRRGALMSSYNEQFF. Written as DNA, the CDR3 is TGTGCCAGCAGTGGTCTTAGGCGGGGGGCCCTAATGAGCTCCTACAATGAGCAGTTCTTC.

The J gene is TRBJ1-1, the V gene TRBV2; 9 bases map to TRBD1. J was trimmed by 5 bases and V by 10 bases; bases with no gene match: 11. Germline assignment: CDR1 SNHLY and CDR2 FYNNEI. CDR3 length: 14 amino acids. Here the CDR3 DNA reads TGTGCCACCGAGAGGGACAGGGTTACGACTGAAGCTTTCTTT. This translates into CATERDRVTTEAFF.

The chain recombines TRBV5-1 with TRBJ2-3, with 10 bases lining up with TRBD2. The CDR3 is 15 residues long. Germline loops: CDR1 SGHRS, CDR2 YFSETQ. With V trimmed by 6 bases and J by 3 bases, 7 bases remained unmatched. This CDR3 reads CASTPGLAVTDTQYF. CDR3 DNA: TGCGCCAGCACCCCCGGACTAGCGGTTACAGATACGCAGTATTTT. The complete variable domain, with remaining parts taken from reference TRBV5-1 and TRBJ2-3, reads KAGVTQTPRYLIKTRGQQVTLSCSPISGHRSVSWYQQTPGQGLQFLFEYFSETQRNKGNFPGRFSGRQFSNSRSEMNVSTLELGDSALYLCASTPGLAVTDTQYFGPGTRLTVL.

This chain connects TRBV18 to TRBJ1-2, with TRBD1 matching 7 bases. The germline gives CDR1 KGHSH, CDR2 LQKENI. V dropped 1 base and J dropped 0; count of bases not matched to a gene: 8. The CDR3 runs 17 residues. The CDR3 here is CASSPLPPGQTNYGYTF. The CDR3 DNA sequence: TGTGCCAGCTCACCACTCCCGCCGGGACAGACTAACTATGGCTACACCTTC.

J is TRBJ2-1 and V is TRBV19, with TRBD2 matching over 7 bases. In germline, CDR1 is LNHDA, CDR2 SQIVND (reference sequence). V was pared by 6 bases and J by 6 bases, with 5 bases of the junction left unmatched. This CDR3 has 13 amino acids. The CDR3 DNA follows: TGTGCCAGTAGGGGGCGGGGGACCAATGAGCAGTTCTTC. It translates to CASRGRGTNEQFF.

This clone has a handful of counts. The sample contains more than one DNA sequence encoding this CDR3. The V and J genes are TRBV11-2 and TRBJ1-2, with 9 bases matching TRBD1. Germline V gives CDR1 SGHAT, CDR2 FQNNGV. V lost 5 bases, J lost 2 bases, and 3 bases stayed unmatched. The CDR3 is 14 residues long. The DNA of the CDR3 is TGTGCCAGCAGCCCCGGACAGGGGAACTATGGCTACACCTTC. This encodes CASSPGQGNYGYTF.

The rearrangement joins TRBV7-9 to TRBJ2-2, with a weak D call TRBD2 (5 bases). Germline V gene lookup returns CDR1 SEHNR and CDR2 FQNEAQ (reference sequence). CDR3 length: 13 amino acids. With 4 bases removed from V and 6 bases from J, the gap between germline ends came to 9 bases. CDR3 loop: CASSSAAAGELFF. The CDR3 bases are TGTGCCAGCAGCTCGGCAGCGGCCGGGGAGCTGTTTTTT.

This sequence joins TRBV6-6 and TRBJ1-6; D remains ambiguous. The germline V gene has CDR1 MNHNY and CDR2 SVGAGI (reference sequence). The CDR3 has 12 residues. The ends were cut back, 2 bases at V and 7 bases at J, with 3 bases in the middle. The CDR3 is CASSYPNSPLHF. CDR3 nucleotide sequence: TGTGCCAGCAGTTACCCGAATTCACCCCTCCACTTT.

V usage is TRBV3-1 (or the pseudogene TRBV3-2) and J usage is TRBJ1-5; D is undetermined. V was pared by 4 bases and J by 2 bases, with 9 bases between. Germline assignment: CDR1 LGHDT and CDR2 YNNKEL (reference sequence). This CDR3 has 14 amino acids. CDR3 amino acids: CASSLQVRNQPQHF. The CDR3 nucleotides are TGTGCCAGCAGCCTCCAGGTCCGCAATCAGCCCCAGCATTTT.

This chain links TRBV2 with TRBJ1-5; 12 nucleotides line up with TRBD1. The V gene end was trimmed by 7 bases and the J gene end by 5 bases; junction bases not matched to a gene: 12. The germline V gene encodes CDR1 SNHLY and CDR2 FYNNEI. The length of the CDR3 is 17 residues. The CDR3 DNA follows: TGTGCCAGCAATGGGGGGACAGGGGGCGGCTTGGATCAGCCCCAGCATTTT. Its protein is CASNGGTGGGLDQPQHF.

The chain combines TRBV5-1 with TRBJ1-3, with 8 bases aligning to TRBD1. Germline V lookup: CDR1 SGHRS, CDR2 YFSETQ. J lost 4 bases, V lost 4 bases, and 4 bases had no gene match. The CDR3 covers 14 residues. The CDR3 loop is CASSPDRAGNTIYF. For the CDR3, the DNA is TGCGCCAGCAGCCCGGACAGGGCCGGAAACACCATATATTTT.

V is TRBV2 and J is TRBJ1-4; D gene unclear. Germline CDR1 reads SNHLY; CDR2 reads FYNNEI. V lost 7 bases and J lost 7, with 13 bases in between. The CDR3 length is 13 residues. The CDR3 sequence: CASNRVGGEKLFF. The CDR3 bases are TGTGCCAGCAACCGGGTCGGAGGTGAAAAACTGTTTTTT.

The gene calls are TRBV3-1 (or the pseudogene TRBV3-2) and TRBJ2-1, with 9 bases identical to TRBD2. The trim removed 1 base at V and 5 bases at J, leaving 6 bases unmatched. The CDR3 extends over 16 amino acids. Germline V lookup: CDR1 LGHDT, CDR2 YNNKEL (reference sequence). The CDR3 sequence is CASSQVQLAGHNEQFF. The CDR3 DNA reads TGTGCCAGCAGCCAAGTTCAACTAGCGGGTCACAATGAGCAGTTCTTC.

This clone was found once. V gene TRBV9 combines with J gene TRBJ2-3, with D possibly matching TRBD2 (5 bases). Germline V gene data show CDR1 as SGDLS and CDR2 as YYNGEE. This CDR3 spans 14 amino acids. The ends were cut back, 4 bases at V and 6 bases at J, with 15 bases in the middle. The CDR3 loop reads CASSPRGGWDTQYF. The DNA for the CDR3 is TGTGCCAGCAGCCCCCGGGGTGGGTGGGATACGCAGTATTTT.

This clone was seen only a few times. This chain links TRBV11-1 with TRBJ2-7; D possibly corresponds to TRBD2 (5 bases). Between the trimmed V and J ends, which lost 5 bases and 0 bases, there was a span of 17 bases. The CDR3 loop spans 16 amino acids. The germline V gene has CDR1 SGHAT and CDR2 FQDESV (reference sequence). CDR3 sequence (DNA): TGTGCCAGCAGCCGAGGACTTCCCGATAGCTCCTACGAGCAGTACTTC. This codes for CASSRGLPDSSYEQYF.

The rearrangement links TRBV20-1 to TRBJ2-1, with TRBD1 matching 8 bases. Germline-derived CDR1 and CDR2 are DFQATT and SNEGSKA (reference sequence). The CDR3 consists of 14 residues. With V trimmed by 6 bases and J by 6 bases, 10 bases remained unmatched. The CDR3 sequence: CSASGQGIFNEQFF. DNA for the CDR3: TGCAGTGCCAGTGGACAGGGAATCTTCAATGAGCAGTTCTTC.